A single sample gave rise to the 11 T cell receptor beta chains below, sequenced in a study of Ad26.COV2.S vaccination and SARS-CoV-2 variants. The repertoire was sequenced with immunoSEQ multiplex PCR; TCRdb's copy has only in-frame clones and lacks some. Of approximately 360,000 clones listed, under 90% were seen once; the top ten hold around 7.3%. As to treatment: some 20 received Ad26.COV2.S at low or high dose, single or two shots; 5 received placebo; per-sample allocation not given. The samples date from day 63 after the first vaccine or placebo injection. Sample: peripheral blood, taken in a trial of Ad26.COV2.S vaccine versus placebo. The receptors here all came from a person aged 18-65 years who received the Ad26.COV2.S COVID-19 vaccine or a placebo.

The CDR3 spells CASSLDKGGRDTGELFF. CDR3 in DNA: TGTGCCAGCAGCTTAGATAAAGGGGGGCGTGACACCGGGGAGCTGTTTTTT. J is TRBJ2-2 and V is TRBV11-2; either TRBD1 or TRBD2 may supply D (6 bases each). Trimming removed 0 bases at V and 3 bases at J, with 14 bases between. The CDR3 extends over 17 amino acids. Per germline, CDR1 SGHAT and CDR2 FQNNGV.

This rearrangement joins TRBV29-1 to TRBJ1-1; TRBD1 might be the D (6 bases). Germline CDR1 and CDR2: SQVTM and ANQGSEA. Between the trimmed V and J ends, which lost 5 bases and 12 bases, there was a span of 10 bases. There are 9 residues in the CDR3. In nucleotides, the CDR3 is TGCAGCGTTACAGGGAGGTCTTTCTTT. Residues: CSVTGRSFF. Full variable domain (remainder filled in from reference TRBV29-1 and TRBJ1-1): SAVISQKPSRDICQRGTSLTIQCQVDSQVTMMFWYRQQPGQSLTLIATANQGSEATYESGFVIDKFPISRPNLTFSTLTVSNMSPEDSSIYLCSVTGRSFFGQGTRLTVV.

The genes are TRBV7-9 and TRBJ2-5; D is perhaps TRBD1 or TRBD2 (5 bases each). Between the trimmed V and J ends, which lost 4 bases and 2 bases, there was a span of 11 bases. Looked up from germline, CDR1 is SEHNR and CDR2 is FQNEAQ (reference sequence). This CDR3 has 14 residues. The CDR3 protein is CASSSGTGQETQYF. CDR3 coding DNA: TGTGCCAGCAGCTCCGGGACCGGGCAAGAGACCCAGTACTTC.

This chain joins TRBV2 and TRBJ1-1; D gene uncertain. The CDR3 runs 11 residues. In germline, CDR1 is SNHLY, CDR2 FYNNEI. Trimming left V 3 bases short and J 10 bases short, with 9 bases between. CDR3 coding DNA: TGTGCCAGCAGTGAGTCCTCCCGAGCTTTCTTT. It encodes CASSESSRAFF.

The V call is TRBV5-5, the J call TRBJ2-1; unclear D gene. Germline values: CDR1 SGHKS, CDR2 YYEKEE (reference sequence). The V end lost 4 bases, the J end lost 6 bases, and 17 bases lay between the germline ends. The CDR3 extends over 15 amino acids. The CDR3 protein is CASSPSLLHRNEQFF. In DNA form, the CDR3 reads TGTGCCAGCAGCCCGTCGCTGCTCCACCGCAATGAGCAGTTCTTC.

V gene TRBV4-1 combines with J gene TRBJ2-2; 13 nucleotides align to TRBD2. Per germline, CDR1 MGHRA and CDR2 YSYEKL. The V and J ends lost 4 bases and 11 bases, in that order; junction bases with no gene match: 4. The CDR3 extends over 14 amino acids. The CDR3 DNA is TGCGCCAGCAGCCTCGGACTAGCGGGGGCCGAGCTGTTTTTT. Translated: CASSLGLAGAELFF.

This clone showed up many times. The chain combines TRBV27 with TRBJ1-4; D may be TRBD1 (6 bases). This CDR3 is 14 amino acids long. Trimming took off 5 bases at V and 4 bases at J, with 11 bases between the two ends. Germline assignment: CDR1 MNHEY and CDR2 SMNVEV (reference sequence). The CDR3 spells CASSSHRVNEKLFF. In DNA form, the CDR3 reads TGTGCCAGCAGTAGTCACAGGGTTAATGAAAAACTGTTTTTT.

The gene calls are TRBV24-1 and TRBJ2-3; 12 bases map to TRBD2. Germline V CDR1 and CDR2: KGHDR, SFDVKD. This CDR3 region has 19 residues. The junction had 12 bases not matched to a gene; V was cut back by 3 bases and J by 3 bases. The CDR3 is CATSDPSGRALPTTDTQYF. The CDR3, as DNA: TGTGCCACCAGTGATCCTAGCGGGAGGGCCCTCCCGACTACAGATACGCAGTATTTT.

This clone was seen just once. The rearrangement uses TRBV30 and TRBJ2-4; D gene uncertain. V gave up 4 bases and J gave up 12 bases, with 16 bases separating them. Germline loops: CDR1 GTSNPN, CDR2 SVGIG (reference sequence). The CDR3 contains 12 residues. Here the CDR3 reads CAWNTNTGPQYF. The CDR3, as DNA: TGTGCCTGGAATACTAACACTGGACCTCAGTACTTC.

This clone has more than one count but fewer than ten. The same CDR3 is also encoded by other DNA sequences in this sample. The rearrangement joins TRBV2 to TRBJ1-5; 8 nucleotides line up with TRBD1. With V trimmed by 8 bases and J by 4 bases, 4 bases remained unmatched. CDR1 and CDR2 from the germline V gene are SNHLY and FYNNEI. CDR3 length equals 13 residues. This CDR3 reads CASLRDRNQPQHF. The CDR3, as DNA: TGTGCCAGCTTAAGGGACAGGAATCAGCCCCAGCATTTT. Looking up the rest from reference TRBV2 and TRBJ1-5 gives the full variable domain: EPEVTQTPSHQVTQMGQEVILRCVPISNHLYFYWYRQILGQKVEFLVSFYNNEISEKSEIFDDQFSVERPDGSNFTLKIRSTKLEDSAMYFCASLRDRNQPQHFGDGTRLSIL.

Concerning this clone itself: A read error may produce the germline difference seen at one junction end. V usage is TRBV12-3 or TRBV12-4 and J usage is TRBJ1-2; D possibly corresponds to TRBD1 (5 bases). The CDR3 has 13 residues. The CDR3 loop reads CASSPRAGRPVDF. The CDR3, as DNA: TGTGCCAGCAGCCCCCGAGCGGGACGTCCGGTCGACTTC.